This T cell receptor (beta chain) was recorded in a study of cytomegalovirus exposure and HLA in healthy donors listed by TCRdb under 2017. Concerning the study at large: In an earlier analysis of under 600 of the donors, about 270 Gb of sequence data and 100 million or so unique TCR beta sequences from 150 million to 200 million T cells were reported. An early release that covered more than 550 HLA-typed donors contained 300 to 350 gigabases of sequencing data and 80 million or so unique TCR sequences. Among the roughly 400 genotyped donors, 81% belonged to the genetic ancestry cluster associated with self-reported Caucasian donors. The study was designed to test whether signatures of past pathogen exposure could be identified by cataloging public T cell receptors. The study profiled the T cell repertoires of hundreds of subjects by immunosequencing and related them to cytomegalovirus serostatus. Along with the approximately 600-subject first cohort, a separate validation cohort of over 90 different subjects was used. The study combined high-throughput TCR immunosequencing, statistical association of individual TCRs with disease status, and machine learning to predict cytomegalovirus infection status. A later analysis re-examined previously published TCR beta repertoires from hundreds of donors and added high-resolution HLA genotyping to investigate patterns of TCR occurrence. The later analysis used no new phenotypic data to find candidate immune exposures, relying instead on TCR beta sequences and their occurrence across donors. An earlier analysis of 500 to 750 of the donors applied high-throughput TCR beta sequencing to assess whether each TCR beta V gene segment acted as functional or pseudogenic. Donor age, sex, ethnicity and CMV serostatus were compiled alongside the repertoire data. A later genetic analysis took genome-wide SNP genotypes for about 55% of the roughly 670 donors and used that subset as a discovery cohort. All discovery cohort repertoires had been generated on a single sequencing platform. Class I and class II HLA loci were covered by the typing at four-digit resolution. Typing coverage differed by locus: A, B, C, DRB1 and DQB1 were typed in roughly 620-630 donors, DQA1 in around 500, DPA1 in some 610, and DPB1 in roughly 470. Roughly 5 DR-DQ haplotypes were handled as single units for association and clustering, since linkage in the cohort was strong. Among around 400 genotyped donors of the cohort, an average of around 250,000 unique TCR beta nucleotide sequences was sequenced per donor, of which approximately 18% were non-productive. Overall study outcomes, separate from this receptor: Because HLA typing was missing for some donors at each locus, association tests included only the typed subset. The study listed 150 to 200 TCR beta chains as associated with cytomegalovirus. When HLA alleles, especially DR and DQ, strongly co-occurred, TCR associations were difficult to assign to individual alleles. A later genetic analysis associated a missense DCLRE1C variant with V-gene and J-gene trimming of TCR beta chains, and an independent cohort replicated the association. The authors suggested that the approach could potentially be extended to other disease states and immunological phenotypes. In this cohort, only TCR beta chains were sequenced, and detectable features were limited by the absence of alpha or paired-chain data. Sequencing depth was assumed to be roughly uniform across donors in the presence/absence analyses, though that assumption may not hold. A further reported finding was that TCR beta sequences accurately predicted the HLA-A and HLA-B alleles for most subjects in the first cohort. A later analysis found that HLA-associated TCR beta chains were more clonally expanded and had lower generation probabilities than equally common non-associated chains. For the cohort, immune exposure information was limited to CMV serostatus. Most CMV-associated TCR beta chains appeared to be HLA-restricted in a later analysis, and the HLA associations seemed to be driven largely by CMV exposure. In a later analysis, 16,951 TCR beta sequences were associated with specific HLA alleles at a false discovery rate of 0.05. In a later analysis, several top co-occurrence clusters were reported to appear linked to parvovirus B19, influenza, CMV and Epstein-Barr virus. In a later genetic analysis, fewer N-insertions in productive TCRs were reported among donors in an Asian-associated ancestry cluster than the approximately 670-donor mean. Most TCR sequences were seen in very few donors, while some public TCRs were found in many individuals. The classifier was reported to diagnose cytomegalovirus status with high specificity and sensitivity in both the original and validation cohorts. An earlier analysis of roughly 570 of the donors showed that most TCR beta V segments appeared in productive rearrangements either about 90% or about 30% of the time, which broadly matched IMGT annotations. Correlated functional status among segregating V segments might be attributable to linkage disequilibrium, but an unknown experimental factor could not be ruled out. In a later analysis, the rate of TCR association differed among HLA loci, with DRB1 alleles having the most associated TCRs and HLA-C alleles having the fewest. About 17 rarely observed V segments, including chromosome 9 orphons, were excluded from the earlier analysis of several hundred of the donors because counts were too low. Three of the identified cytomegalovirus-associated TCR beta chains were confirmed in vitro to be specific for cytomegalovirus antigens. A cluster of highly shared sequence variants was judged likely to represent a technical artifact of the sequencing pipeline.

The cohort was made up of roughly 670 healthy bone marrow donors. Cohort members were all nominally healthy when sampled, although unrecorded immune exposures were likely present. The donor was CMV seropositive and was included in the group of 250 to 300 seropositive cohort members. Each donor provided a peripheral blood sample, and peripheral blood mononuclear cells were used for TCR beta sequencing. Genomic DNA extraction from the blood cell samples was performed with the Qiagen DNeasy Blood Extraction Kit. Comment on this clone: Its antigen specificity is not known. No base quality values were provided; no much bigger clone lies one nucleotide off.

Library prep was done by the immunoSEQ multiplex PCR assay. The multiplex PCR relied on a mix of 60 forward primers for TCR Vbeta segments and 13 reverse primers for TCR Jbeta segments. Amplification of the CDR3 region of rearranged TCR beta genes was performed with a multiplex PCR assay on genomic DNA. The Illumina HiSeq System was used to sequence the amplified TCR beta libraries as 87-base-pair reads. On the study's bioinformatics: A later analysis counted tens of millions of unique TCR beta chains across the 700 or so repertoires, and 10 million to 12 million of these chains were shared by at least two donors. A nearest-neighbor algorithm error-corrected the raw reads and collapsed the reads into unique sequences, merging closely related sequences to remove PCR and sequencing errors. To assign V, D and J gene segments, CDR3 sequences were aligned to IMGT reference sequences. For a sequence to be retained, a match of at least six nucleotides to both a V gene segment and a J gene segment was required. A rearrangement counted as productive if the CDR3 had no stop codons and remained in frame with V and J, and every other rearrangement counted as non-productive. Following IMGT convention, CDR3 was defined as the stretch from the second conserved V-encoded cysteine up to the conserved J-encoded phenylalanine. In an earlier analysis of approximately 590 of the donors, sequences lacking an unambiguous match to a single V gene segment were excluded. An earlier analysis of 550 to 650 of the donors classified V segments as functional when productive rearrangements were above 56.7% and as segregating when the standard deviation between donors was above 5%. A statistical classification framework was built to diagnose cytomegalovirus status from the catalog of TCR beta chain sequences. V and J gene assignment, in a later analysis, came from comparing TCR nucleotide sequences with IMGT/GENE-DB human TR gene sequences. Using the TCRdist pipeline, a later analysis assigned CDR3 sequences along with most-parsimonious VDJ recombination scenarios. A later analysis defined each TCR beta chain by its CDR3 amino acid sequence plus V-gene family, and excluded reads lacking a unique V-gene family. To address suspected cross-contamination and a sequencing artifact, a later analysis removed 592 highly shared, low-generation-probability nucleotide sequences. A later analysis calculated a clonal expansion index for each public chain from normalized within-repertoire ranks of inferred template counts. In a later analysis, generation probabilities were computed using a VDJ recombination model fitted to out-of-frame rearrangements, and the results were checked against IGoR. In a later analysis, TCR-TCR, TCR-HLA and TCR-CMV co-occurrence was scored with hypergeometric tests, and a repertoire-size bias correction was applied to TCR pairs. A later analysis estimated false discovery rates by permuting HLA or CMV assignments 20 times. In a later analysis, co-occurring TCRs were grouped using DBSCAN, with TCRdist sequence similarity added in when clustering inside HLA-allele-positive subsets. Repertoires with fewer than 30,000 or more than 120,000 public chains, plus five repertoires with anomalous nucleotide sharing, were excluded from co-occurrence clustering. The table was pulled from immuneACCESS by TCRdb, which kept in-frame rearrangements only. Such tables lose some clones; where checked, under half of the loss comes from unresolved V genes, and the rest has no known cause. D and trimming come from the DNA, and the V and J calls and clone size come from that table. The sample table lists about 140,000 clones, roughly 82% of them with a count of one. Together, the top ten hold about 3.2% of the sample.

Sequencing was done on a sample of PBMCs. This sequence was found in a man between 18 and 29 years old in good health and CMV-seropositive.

The nucleotide sequence is given as TGTGCCAGCAGTTACTCAATTAACAACGAGCAGTACTTC. This is translated as CASSYSINNEQYF. The chain links TRBV6-5 with TRBJ2-7, with the D gene too uncertain to name. CDR3 length: 13 amino acids, cysteine to phenylalanine. The retained sequence is limited to the CDR3, 39 bases, with the frame set at the first base. V loses 0 bases, J loses 5 bases, and the germline ends lie 8 bases apart. CDR1 and CDR2, per the germline V gene, are MNHEY and SVGAGI.